The 18 T cell receptor beta chains listed next were all sequenced from one sample in a study of T cell responses to AZD1222 COVID-19 vaccine. Libraries were prepared by immunoSEQ multiplex PCR; TCRdb keeps only in-frame clonotypes and omits some of them. The sample comprises 90,000 to 100,000 clones, roughly 85% of which are singletons, and roughly 4.7% rests with the top ten. The material sequenced was peripheral blood, taken 28 days after the second AZD1222 dose. Source of these receptors: an adult who received the AZD1222 COVID-19 vaccine.

The V call is TRBV27, the J call TRBJ1-6, with 7 bases fitting TRBD1. The V gene's germline CDR1 is MNHEY and CDR2 SMNVEV (reference sequence). The CDR3 runs to 16 residues. V shed 3 bases and J 6 bases; nucleotides not matched to a gene: 8. The CDR3 sequence: CASSLASGTVNSPLHF. CDR3 DNA: TGTGCCAGCAGTTTGGCGTCCGGGACAGTTAATTCACCCCTCCACTTT.

This chain connects TRBV6-1 to TRBJ2-7, with 7 bases fitting TRBD2. This CDR3 comprises 17 residues. With 4 bases clipped from V and 5 bases from J, the junction kept 17 bases outside the gene matches. The germline gives CDR1 MNHNS, CDR2 SASEGT. The CDR3 sequence: CASSALREGRENDEQYF. As DNA, the CDR3 is TGTGCCAGCAGTGCCCTTAGGGAGGGGCGGGAGAACGACGAGCAGTACTTC.

The chain recombines TRBV19 with TRBJ2-7; 11 nucleotides match TRBD1. With 5 bases clipped from V and 2 bases from J, the junction kept 5 bases outside the gene matches. This CDR3 is built from 15 residues. From germline, CDR1 is LNHDA and CDR2 SQIVND (reference sequence). DNA for the CDR3: TGTGCCAGTAGTCCTCCGGGACAGGGGGCCTACGAGCAGTACTTC. Protein sequence: CASSPPGQGAYEQYF. The full variable domain, in which reference TRBV19 and TRBJ2-7 provide the parts outside the CDR3, is DGGITQSPKYLFRKEGQNVTLSCEQNLNHDAMYWYRQDPGQGLRLIYYSQIVNDFQKGDIAEGYSVSREKKESFPLTVTSAQKNPTAFYLCASSPPGQGAYEQYFGPGTRLTVT.

The V call is TRBV28, the J call TRBJ1-1; D is ambiguous. Germline V gives CDR1 MDHEN, CDR2 SYDVKM. Trimming shortened V by 3 bases and J by 6 bases, and 14 bases separated the two germline ends. This CDR3 region has 14 residues. The CDR3 DNA reads as TGTGCCAGCAGTTTCGGGCTGGGTGTCGCTGAAGCTTTCTTT. Encoded protein: CASSFGLGVAEAFF.

The gene calls are TRBV6-5 and TRBJ2-7, with no clear D. This CDR3 has 15 amino acids. V was clipped by 2 bases and J by 0 bases, with 11 bases between them. CDR1 MNHEY and CDR2 SVGAGI come from the germline V gene. The CDR3 DNA follows: TGTGCCAGCAGTTACAGTGCGGATAGCTCCTACGAGCAGTACTTC. It translates to CASSYSADSSYEQYF.

This clone was detected a few times. V and J are TRBV18 and TRBJ1-1; D remains ambiguous. The CDR3 contains 16 residues. V was trimmed by 2 bases and J by 3 bases, leaving 16 bases between them. Germline CDR1 and CDR2: KGHSH and LQKENI. The CDR3 nucleotides are TGTGCCAGCTCACCAATCCTGGCGGGTCGGGACACTGAAGCTTTCTTT. It translates to CASSPILAGRDTEAFF.

The table lists this clone with a few counts. The rearrangement uses TRBV29-1 and TRBJ2-7, with unresolved D. The V end lost 0 bases, the J end lost 2 bases, and 5 bases lay between the germline ends. Germline assignment: CDR1 SQVTM and CDR2 ANQGSEA. The CDR3 consists of 12 residues. CDR3 DNA sequence: TGCAGCGTTGAAGAGACTCCCTACGAGCAGTACTTC. Translating it yields CSVEETPYEQYF.

J is TRBJ1-5 and V is TRBV2; the D gene is possibly TRBD1 (6 bases). Germline V gene data show CDR1 as SNHLY and CDR2 as FYNNEI. The CDR3 is 13 residues long. Between the trimmed V and J ends, which lost 7 bases and 0 bases, there was a span of 7 bases. CDR3 sequence reads: CASKGDSNQPQHF. The CDR3 coding sequence is TGTGCCAGCAAGGGGGATAGCAATCAGCCCCAGCATTTT. The entire variable domain, with the rest obtained from reference TRBV2 and TRBJ1-5, is as follows: EPEVTQTPSHQVTQMGQEVILRCVPISNHLYFYWYRQILGQKVEFLVSFYNNEISEKSEIFDDQFSVERPDGSNFTLKIRSTKLEDSAMYFCASKGDSNQPQHFGDGTRLSIL.

This clone was recorded once. V usage is TRBV27 and J usage is TRBJ2-3; TRBD2 matches 8 bases. Germline CDR1 MNHEY, CDR2 SMNVEV (reference sequence). The CDR3 is made up of 16 amino acids. With 1 base clipped from V and 5 bases from J, the junction kept 8 bases outside the gene matches. The CDR3 loop is CASSLWTGGRIDTQYF. CDR3 sequence (DNA): TGTGCCAGCAGTTTATGGACGGGAGGGCGGATAGATACGCAGTATTTT.

The chain links TRBV14 to TRBJ1-6; D remains ambiguous. The CDR3 spans 15 residues. V shed 3 bases and J shed 2 bases, with 8 bases lying between them. Germline loops: CDR1 SGHDN, CDR2 FVKESK. This CDR3 reads CASSQRPAYNSPLHF. In DNA, the CDR3 is TGTGCCAGCAGCCAGCGCCCGGCCTATAATTCACCCCTCCACTTT.

The chain recombines TRBV29-1 with TRBJ1-2, with 8 bases matching TRBD1. The CDR3 is 13 amino acids. The V gene end was trimmed by 5 bases and the J gene end by 9 bases; junction bases not matched to a gene: 11. Germline CDR1 is SQVTM and CDR2 is ANQGSEA. The CDR3 sequence is CSVSDRGGNRYTF. The CDR3, as DNA: TGCAGCGTTTCCGACAGGGGCGGTAATCGCTACACCTTC. Full variable domain (missing parts from reference TRBV29-1 and TRBJ1-2): SAVISQKPSRDICQRGTSLTIQCQVDSQVTMMFWYRQQPGQSLTLIATANQGSEATYESGFVIDKFPISRPNLTFSTLTVSNMSPEDSSIYLCSVSDRGGNRYTFGSGTRLTVV.

The V and J genes are TRBV2 and TRBJ2-7; the D gene is possibly TRBD1 (5 bases). Germline lookup yields CDR1 SNHLY and CDR2 FYNNEI. The ends were cut back, 7 bases at V and 0 bases at J, with 13 bases in the middle. This CDR3 region has 14 residues. DNA of the CDR3: TGTGCCAGCACCCGGACACAGCGCTCCTACGAGCAGTACTTC. Protein product: CASTRTQRSYEQYF.

This chain uses TRBV11-2 with TRBJ2-1, with D tentatively TRBD1 or TRBD2 (5 bases each). Deletions cut 11 bases from V and 1 base from J, with 15 bases between. This CDR3 is built from 14 residues. CDR1 SGHAT and CDR2 FQNNGV come from the germline V gene. As DNA, the CDR3 is TGTGCCGGGGCTCGTGGGACGTCCTACAATGAGCAGTTCTTC. Its protein product is CAGARGTSYNEQFF.

The chain is built from TRBV28 and TRBJ2-7, with TRBD1 identical over 10 bases. The CDR3 runs to 15 residues. From germline, CDR1 is MDHEN and CDR2 SYDVKM. V lost 6 bases, J lost 0 bases, and 5 bases stayed unmatched. The CDR3 is CASRGQGTLSYEQYF. CDR3 DNA: TGTGCCAGCAGGGGACAGGGGACACTCTCCTACGAGCAGTACTTC.

The genes are TRBV4-3 and TRBJ1-1; 7 bases are shared with TRBD1. The CDR3 length is 16 residues. Looked up from germline, CDR1 is LGHNA and CDR2 is YSLEER. V gave up 4 bases and J gave up 5 bases; unmatched junction bases: 13. CDR3 sequence (DNA): TGCGCCAGCAGCCGAGAACCCAGGGGGGGGTTAACTGAAGCTTTCTTT. Protein product: CASSREPRGGLTEAFF.

This sequence joins TRBV18 and TRBJ1-2, with TRBD1 matching 8 bases. The CDR3 spans 16 residues. V gave up 3 bases and J gave up 6 bases; unmatched junction bases: 12. Per germline, CDR1 KGHSH and CDR2 LQKENI. The CDR3 loop reads CASSPNQGAFMHGYTF. The DNA of the CDR3 is TGTGCCAGCTCACCGAACCAGGGGGCATTTATGCATGGCTACACCTTC.

This clone was seen a few times. This sequence joins TRBV9 and TRBJ2-1; 10 bases are a match to TRBD2. With 2 bases clipped from V and 9 bases from J, the junction kept 8 bases outside the gene matches. Germline values: CDR1 SGDLS, CDR2 YYNGEE. CDR3 length equals 15 residues. CDR3 sequence: CASSVASGSAFEQFF. In DNA, the CDR3 is TGTGCCAGCAGCGTCGCTAGCGGGAGCGCCTTTGAGCAGTTCTTC.

In its sample, this clone was seen a few times. The V gene is TRBV2, the J gene TRBJ2-7; weak D call: TRBD2 (6 bases). The CDR3 runs to 13 residues. Germline lookup yields CDR1 SNHLY and CDR2 FYNNEI. V lost 8 bases, J lost 3 bases, and 14 bases lay in between. Written as DNA, the CDR3 is TGTGCCAGCCGACGACTAGAAAACTACGAGCAGTACTTC. It is translated as CASRRLENYEQYF.